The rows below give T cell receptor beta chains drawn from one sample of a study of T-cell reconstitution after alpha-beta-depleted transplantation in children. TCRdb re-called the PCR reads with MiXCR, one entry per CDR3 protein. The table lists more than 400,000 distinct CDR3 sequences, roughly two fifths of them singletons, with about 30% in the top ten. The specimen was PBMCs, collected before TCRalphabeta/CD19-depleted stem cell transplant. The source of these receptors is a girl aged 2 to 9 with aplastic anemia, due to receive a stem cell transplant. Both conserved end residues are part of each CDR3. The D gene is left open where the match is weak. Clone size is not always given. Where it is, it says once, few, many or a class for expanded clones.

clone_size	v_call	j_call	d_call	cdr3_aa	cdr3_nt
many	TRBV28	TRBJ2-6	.	CASIPQLGSGANVLTF	TGTGCCAGCATCCCCCAATTGGGGTCTGGGGCCAACGTCCTGACTTTC
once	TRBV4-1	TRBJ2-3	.	CASSQGTTSGYTDTQYF	TGCGCCAGCAGCCAAGGAACAACGAGCGGGTACACAGATACGCAGTATTTT
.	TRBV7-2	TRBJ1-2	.	CASSLSYADYGYTF	TGTGCCAGCAGCTTGAGTTATGCGGACTATGGCTACACCTTC
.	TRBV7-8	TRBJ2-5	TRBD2	CASSLGSWGGPGGETQCF	TGTGCCAGCAGCTTAGGGTCATGGGGGGGTCCGGGCGGGGAGACCCAGTGCTTC
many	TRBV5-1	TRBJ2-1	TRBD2	CASSRPSGSPNEQFF	TGCGCCAGCAGCCGCCCTAGCGGGAGCCCCAATGAGCAGTTCTTC
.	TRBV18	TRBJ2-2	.	CASSPANRNTGELFF	TGTGCCAGCTCTCCCGCCAACAGGAACACCGGGGAGCTGTTTTTT
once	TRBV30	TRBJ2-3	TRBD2	CARKEASGFTDTQYF	TGTGCCCGAAAGGAGGCTAGCGGATTCACAGATACGCAGTATTTT
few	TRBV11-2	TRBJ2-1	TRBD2	CASSSSTVAGGYNEQFF	TGTGCCAGCAGCTCCTCGACAGTAGCGGGGGGGTACAATGAGCAGTTCTTC
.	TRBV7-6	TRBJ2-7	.	CASSWRGGHYEQYF	TGTGCCAGCAGTTGGAGGGGGGGTCACTACGAGCAGTACTTC
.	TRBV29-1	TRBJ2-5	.	CSESQVKETQYF	TGCAGCGAGAGTCAGGTTAAAGAGACCCAGTACTTC
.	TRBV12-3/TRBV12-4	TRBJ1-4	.	CASRRIGTLNEKLFF	TGTGCCAGCAGGCGAATCGGGACACTTAATGAAAAACTGTTTTTT